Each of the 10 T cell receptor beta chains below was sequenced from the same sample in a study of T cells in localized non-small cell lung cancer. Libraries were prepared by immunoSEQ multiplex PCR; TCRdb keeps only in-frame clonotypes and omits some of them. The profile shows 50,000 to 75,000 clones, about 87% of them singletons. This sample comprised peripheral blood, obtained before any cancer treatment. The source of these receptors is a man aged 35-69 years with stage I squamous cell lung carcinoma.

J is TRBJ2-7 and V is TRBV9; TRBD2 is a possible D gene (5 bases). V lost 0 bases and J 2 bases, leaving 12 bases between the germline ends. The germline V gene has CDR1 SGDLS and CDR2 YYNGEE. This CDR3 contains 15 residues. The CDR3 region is CASSVETGWTYEQYF. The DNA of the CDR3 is TGTGCCAGCAGCGTAGAAACGGGATGGACCTACGAGCAGTACTTC. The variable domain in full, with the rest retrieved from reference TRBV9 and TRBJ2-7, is DSGVTQTPKHLITATGQRVTLRCSPRSGDLSVYWYQQSLDQGLQFLIQYYNGEERAKGNILERFSAQQFPDLHSELNLSSLELGDSALYFCASSVETGWTYEQYFGPGTRLTVT.

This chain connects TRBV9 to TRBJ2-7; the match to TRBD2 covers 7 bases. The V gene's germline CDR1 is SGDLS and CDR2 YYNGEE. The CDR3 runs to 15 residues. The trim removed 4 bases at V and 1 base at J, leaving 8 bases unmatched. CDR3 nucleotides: TGTGCCAGCAGCCTCGGACTAGGTCCTTCCTACGAGCAGTACTTC. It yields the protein CASSLGLGPSYEQYF.

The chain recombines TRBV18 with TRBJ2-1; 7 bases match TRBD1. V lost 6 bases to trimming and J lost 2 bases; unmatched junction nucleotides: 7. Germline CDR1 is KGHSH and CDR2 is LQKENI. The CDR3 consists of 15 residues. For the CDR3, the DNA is TGTGCCAGCTCCACTGACAGGGATACCTACAATGAGCAGTTCTTC. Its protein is CASSTDRDTYNEQFF.

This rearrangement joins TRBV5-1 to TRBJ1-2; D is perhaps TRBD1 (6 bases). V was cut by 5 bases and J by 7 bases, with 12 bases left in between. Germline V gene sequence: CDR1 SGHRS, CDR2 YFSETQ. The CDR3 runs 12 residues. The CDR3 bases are TGCGCCAGCAGTCCCGGACAGCTTGGCTACACCTTC. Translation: CASSPGQLGYTF.

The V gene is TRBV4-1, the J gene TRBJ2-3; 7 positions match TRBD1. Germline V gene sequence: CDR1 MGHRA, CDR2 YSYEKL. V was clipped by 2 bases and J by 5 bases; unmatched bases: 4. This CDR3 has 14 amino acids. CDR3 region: CASSQRGQGDTQYF. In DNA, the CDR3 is TGCGCCAGCAGCCAAAGGGGGCAGGGAGATACGCAGTATTTT.

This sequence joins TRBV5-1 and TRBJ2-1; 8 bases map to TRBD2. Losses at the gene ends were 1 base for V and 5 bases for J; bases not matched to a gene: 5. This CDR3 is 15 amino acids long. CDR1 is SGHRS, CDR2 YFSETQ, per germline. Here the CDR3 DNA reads TGCGCCAGCAGCTTGATTAGCGGGGCTGACAATGAGCAGTTCTTC. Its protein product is CASSLISGADNEQFF.

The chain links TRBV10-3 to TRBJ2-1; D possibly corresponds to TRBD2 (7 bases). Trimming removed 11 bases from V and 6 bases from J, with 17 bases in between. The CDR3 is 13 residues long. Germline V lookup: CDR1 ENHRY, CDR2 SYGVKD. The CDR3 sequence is CAGAGAGVNEQFF. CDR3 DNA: TGTGCCGGCGCAGGGGCGGGGGTCAATGAGCAGTTCTTC.

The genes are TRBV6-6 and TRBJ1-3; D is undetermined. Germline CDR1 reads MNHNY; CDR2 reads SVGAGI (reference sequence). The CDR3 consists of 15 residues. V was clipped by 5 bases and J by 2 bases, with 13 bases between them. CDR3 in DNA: TGTGCCAGCAGTCCCTCTAACCCAGCTGGAAACACCATATATTTT. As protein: CASSPSNPAGNTIYF.

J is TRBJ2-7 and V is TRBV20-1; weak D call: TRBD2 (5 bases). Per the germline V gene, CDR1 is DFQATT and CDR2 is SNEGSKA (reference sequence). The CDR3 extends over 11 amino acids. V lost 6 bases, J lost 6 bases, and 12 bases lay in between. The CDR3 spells CSATDGLEQYF. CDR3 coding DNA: TGCAGTGCCACGGACGGACTCGAGCAGTACTTC.

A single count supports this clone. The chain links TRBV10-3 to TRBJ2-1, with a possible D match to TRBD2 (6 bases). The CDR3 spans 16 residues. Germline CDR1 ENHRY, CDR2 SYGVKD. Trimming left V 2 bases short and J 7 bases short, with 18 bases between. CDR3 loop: CAISEPTSTVGNEQFF. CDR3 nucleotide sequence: TGTGCCATCAGTGAGCCGACTAGTACAGTTGGGAATGAGCAGTTCTTC.